The following is a T cell receptor (beta chain) sequence with its context. The antigen is unknown. The entry originates in a study of cytomegalovirus exposure and HLA in healthy donors. Study-wide points: In presence/absence analyses, roughly uniform sequencing depth across donors was assumed. Researchers catalogued under 200 TCR beta chains as cytomegalovirus-associated. In an earlier analysis, most TCR beta V segments were productive about 87% or about 30% of the time.

13 Jbeta primers and 60 Vbeta primers were used for the PCR. Assay: immunoSEQ multiplex PCR; the TCRdb copy retains only in-frame clones and omits some. The sample yields about 140,000 clones, over 70% seen once. The CDR3 length is 12 residues. The germline gives CDR1 LNHNV, CDR2 YYDKDF (reference sequence). Trimming took off 1 base at V and 9 bases at J, with 9 bases between the two ends. The material sequenced was PBMCs. The genes are TRBV15 and TRBJ2-5; a possible D gene is TRBD2 (5 bases). The receptor's source is a man aged 18 to 35 in good health and CMV-seronegative. CDR3 sequence: CATSRVVEAQYF. Here the CDR3 DNA reads TGTGCCACCAGCAGAGTAGTGGAGGCCCAGTACTTC.